This T cell receptor delta chain is drawn from a study of γδ T cells in repeated Plasmodium falciparum infection. Study at large: Sampling occurred at baseline, pre-infection for selected infections, and 21 days post-infection. Whole-study results and caveats: Compared with Australian children, Malian Vdelta2-negative repertoires seemed more clonal, less diverse, less shared.

The CDR3 runs to 25 residues. In germline, CDR1 is GEAIGNYY, CDR2 EKD. Gammadelta T cells were flow-sorted from PBMC into Vgamma9/Vdelta2+ and Vdelta2-negative populations for bulk analysis. TCRdb re-called the multiplex PCR reads via CATT. Of around 46,000 delta-chain clones listed, roughly 2% are singletons. This clone was found many times. Antigen: not known. A read error likely explains why the TCRdb protein, taken from a much larger clone, differs from this DNA's translation at residue 4; the protein shown is translated from the DNA. Sequencing input: gamma-delta T cells from blood. The chain combines TRDV2 with TRDJ1; 8 nucleotides agree with TRDD3. Assignment of the J gene here rests on matching the DNA to germline, because TCRdb gives none. This TCR was recovered from a pool of human donors (malaria-infected and uninfected, not separated). The CDR3 loop reads CACGTGSLGFWELTTGGPYTDKLIF. The DNA of the CDR3 is TGTGCCTGTGGCACCGGGAGCTTAGGGTTTTGGGAACTAACGACTGGGGGCCCGTACACCGATAAACTCATCTTT.